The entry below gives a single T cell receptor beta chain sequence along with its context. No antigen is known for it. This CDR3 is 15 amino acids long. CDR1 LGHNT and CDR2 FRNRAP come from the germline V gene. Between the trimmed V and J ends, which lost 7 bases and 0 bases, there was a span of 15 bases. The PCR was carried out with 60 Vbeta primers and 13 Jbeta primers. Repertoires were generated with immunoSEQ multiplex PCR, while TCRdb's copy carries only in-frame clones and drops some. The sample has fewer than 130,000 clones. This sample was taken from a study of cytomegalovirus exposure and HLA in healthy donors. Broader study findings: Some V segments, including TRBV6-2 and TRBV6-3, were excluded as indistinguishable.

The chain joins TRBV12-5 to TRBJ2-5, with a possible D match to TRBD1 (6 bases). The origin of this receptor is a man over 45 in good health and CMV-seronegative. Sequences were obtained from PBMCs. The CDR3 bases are TGTGCTAGTGCCCCCAATGACAGGTACCAAGAGACCCAGTACTTC. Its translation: CASAPNDRYQETQYF.